There are many counts of the clone carrying this T cell receptor beta chain. Its antigen is not known. Investigators amplified TCR beta CDR3 regions from RNA transcripts. HTBI primers served in a first-round RT-PCR, which a second-round multiplex PCR followed. TCRdb analysed the multiplex PCR reads with MiXCR anew, one entry per CDR3 protein. The table includes about 420,000 distinct CDR3 sequences, under 25% detected once. In this cohort, patients with other autoimmune diseases, uncontrolled infections, pregnancy or lactation were excluded. This sample stems from a study of Graves' ophthalmopathy and Graves' hyperthyroidism. Study-level findings and limits: Using a 13-signature model, the authors split ophthalmopathy from stable hyperthyroidism, with 87.88% sensitivity and roughly 80% specificity. Also, most clonotypes expanded in the thyroid above 0.001 frequency appeared in blood. The model's prediction of ophthalmopathy progression had 70.59% sensitivity and approximately 76% specificity.

The ends lost 5 bases at V and 8 bases at J; junction bases unmatched: 3. CDR3 length: 12 residues. Germline-derived CDR1 and CDR2 are DFQATT and SNEGSKA (reference sequence). The chain recombines TRBV20-1 with TRBJ1-2; TRBD1 agrees at 12 bases. The clonotype was recovered from a woman aged 18 to 35 with stable Graves' hyperthyroidism. The sequencing input was peripheral blood. This CDR3 reads CSARDRGPGYTF. The CDR3 region has the DNA TGCAGTGCTCGGGACAGGGGGCCGGGCTACACCTTC.